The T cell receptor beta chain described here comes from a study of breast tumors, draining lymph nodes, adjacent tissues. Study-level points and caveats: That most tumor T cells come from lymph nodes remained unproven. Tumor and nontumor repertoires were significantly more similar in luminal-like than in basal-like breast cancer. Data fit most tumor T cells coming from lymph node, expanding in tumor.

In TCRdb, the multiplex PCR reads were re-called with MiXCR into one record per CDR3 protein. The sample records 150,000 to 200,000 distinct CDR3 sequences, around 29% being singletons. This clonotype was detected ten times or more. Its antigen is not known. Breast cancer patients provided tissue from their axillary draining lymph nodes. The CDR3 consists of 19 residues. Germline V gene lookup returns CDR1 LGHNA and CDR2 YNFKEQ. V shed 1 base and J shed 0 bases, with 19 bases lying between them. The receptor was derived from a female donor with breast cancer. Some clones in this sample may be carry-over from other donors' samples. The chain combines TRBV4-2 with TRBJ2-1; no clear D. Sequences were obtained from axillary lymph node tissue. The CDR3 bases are TGTGCCAGCAGCCAAGGCGTTCAGAAATTTAGGAGCTCCTACAATGAGCAGTTCTTC. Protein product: CASSQGVQKFRSSYNEQFF.